This TCR beta chain comes out of a study of siplizumab effects on memory and regulatory T cells. Points from the study as a whole: Suppression by proliferating Tregs derived from siplizumab cultures was not verified. Mappable alloreactive CD4+ clones were on average 68.8% Treg-derived with siplizumab, roughly 25% in controls. Memory cells seemed less diverse than naive T cells, which seemed major alloresponse contributors. Roughly 75-95% of proliferating CD4+ or CD8+ clones defied assignment to a naive or memory phenotype.

Between the trimmed V and J ends, which lost 3 bases and 4 bases, there was a span of 15 bases. This CDR3 spans 15 amino acids. Germline loops: CDR1 ENHRY, CDR2 SYGVKD. Concerning this clone: Its antigen remains unknown.

Method: immunoSEQ multiplex PCR; TCRdb's copy keeps in-frame clones and lacks some. The table has about 100,000 clones, roughly nine tenths seen once; the top ten hold approximately 0.71%. The material sequenced was Tregs sorted from blood. The V and J genes are TRBV10-3 and TRBJ1-1, with D tentatively TRBD1 (6 bases). This sequence was found in a human donor in good health. CDR3 residues: CAISDRGLAATEAFF. Here the CDR3 DNA reads TGTGCCATCAGTGACAGGGGCTTAGCGGCCACTGAAGCTTTCTTT.